This TCR beta chain was captured in a study of blood T cell repertoires in COVID-19. TCRdb's table, derived via immunoSEQ multiplex PCR, lists solely in-frame clones and lacks some. The sample contains over 150,000 clones, roughly nine tenths of which appear only once. The CDR3 is 14 amino acids. Germline V CDR1 and CDR2: SGDLS, YYNGEE. Trimming left V 0 bases short and J 4 bases short, with 8 bases between. This sequence joins TRBV9 and TRBJ1-5, with D hard to call. The sequenced material came from peripheral blood. The receptor was isolated from a man between 65 and 79 years old with active or convalescent COVID-19. The CDR3 is CASSVGGGNQPQHF. The CDR3 coding sequence is TGTGCCAGCAGCGTAGGCGGTGGAAATCAGCCCCAGCATTTT. Full variable domain (missing parts from reference TRBV9 and TRBJ1-5): DSGVTQTPKHLITATGQRVTLRCSPRSGDLSVYWYQQSLDQGLQFLIQYYNGEERAKGNILERFSAQQFPDLHSELNLSSLELGDSALYFCASSVGGGNQPQHFGDGTRLSIL.